This T cell receptor beta chain comes out of a study of blood T cell repertoires in COVID-19. Overall study: COVID-19 samples from acute and convalescent phases originated in the United States, Italy and Spain.

Trimming left V 6 bases short and J 5 bases short, with 21 bases between. Germline V lookup: CDR1 ENHRY, CDR2 SYGVKD. There are 16 residues in the CDR3. Study processing details: Quantification of nucleated cells was approximated via reference gene primer amplification. The data were produced by immunoSEQ multiplex PCR, yet TCRdb's version contains in-frame clones alone and is incomplete. From that table come the V and J calls and clone size; the DNA was used to work out D and trimming. The table lists just under 300,000 clones, about 88% of them singletons, with over 1% in the top ten. The sample comprised peripheral blood. This TCR was sampled from a man aged 70 or older with acute or convalescent COVID-19. The V gene is TRBV10-3, the J gene TRBJ2-3; D might be TRBD1 (6 bases). This CDR3 is CAISTDPTGLKDTQYF. The CDR3 DNA sequence: TGTGCCATCAGCACCGACCCTACAGGGCTGAAAGATACGCAGTATTTT.